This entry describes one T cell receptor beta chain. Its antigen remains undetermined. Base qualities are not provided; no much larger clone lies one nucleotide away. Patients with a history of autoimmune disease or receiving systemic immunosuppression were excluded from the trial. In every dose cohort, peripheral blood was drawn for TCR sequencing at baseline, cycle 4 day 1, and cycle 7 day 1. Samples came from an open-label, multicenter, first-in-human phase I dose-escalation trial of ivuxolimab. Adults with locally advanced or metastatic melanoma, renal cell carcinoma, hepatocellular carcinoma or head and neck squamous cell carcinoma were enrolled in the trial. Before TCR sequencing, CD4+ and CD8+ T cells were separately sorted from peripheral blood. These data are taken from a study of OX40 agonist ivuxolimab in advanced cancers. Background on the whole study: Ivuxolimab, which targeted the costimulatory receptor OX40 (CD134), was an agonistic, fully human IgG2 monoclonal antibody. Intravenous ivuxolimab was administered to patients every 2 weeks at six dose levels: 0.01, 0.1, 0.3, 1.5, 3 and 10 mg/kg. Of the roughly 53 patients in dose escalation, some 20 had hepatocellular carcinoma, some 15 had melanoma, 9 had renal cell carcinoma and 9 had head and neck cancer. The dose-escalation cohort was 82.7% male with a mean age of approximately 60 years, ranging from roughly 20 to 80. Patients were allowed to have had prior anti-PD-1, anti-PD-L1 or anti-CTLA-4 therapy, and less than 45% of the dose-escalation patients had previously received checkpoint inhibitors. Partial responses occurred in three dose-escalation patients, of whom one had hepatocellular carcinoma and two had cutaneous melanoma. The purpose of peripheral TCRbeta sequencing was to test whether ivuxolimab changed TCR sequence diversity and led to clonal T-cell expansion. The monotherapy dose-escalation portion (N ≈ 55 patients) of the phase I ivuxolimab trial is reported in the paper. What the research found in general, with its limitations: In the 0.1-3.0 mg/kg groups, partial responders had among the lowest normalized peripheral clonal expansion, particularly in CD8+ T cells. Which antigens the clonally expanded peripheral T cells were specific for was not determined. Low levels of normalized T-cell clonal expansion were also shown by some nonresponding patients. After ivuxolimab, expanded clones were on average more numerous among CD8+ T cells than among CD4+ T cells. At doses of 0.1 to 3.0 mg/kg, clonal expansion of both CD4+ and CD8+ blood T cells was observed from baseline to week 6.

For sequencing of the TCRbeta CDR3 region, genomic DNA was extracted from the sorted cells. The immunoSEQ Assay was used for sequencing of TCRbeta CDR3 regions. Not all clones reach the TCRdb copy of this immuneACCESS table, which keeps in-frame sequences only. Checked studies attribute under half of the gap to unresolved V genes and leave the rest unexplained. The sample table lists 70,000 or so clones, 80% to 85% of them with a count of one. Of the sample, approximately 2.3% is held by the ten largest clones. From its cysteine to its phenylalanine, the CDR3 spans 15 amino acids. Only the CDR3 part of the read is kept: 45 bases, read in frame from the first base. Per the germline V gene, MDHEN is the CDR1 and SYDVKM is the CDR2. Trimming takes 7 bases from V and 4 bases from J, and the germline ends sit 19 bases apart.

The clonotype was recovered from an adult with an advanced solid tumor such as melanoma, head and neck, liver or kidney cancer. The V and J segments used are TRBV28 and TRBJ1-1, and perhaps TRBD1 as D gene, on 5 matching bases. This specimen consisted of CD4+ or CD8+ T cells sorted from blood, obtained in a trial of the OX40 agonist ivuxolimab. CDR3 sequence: CASTKSGALSTEAFF. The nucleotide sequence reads TGTGCCAGCACCAAAAGCGGGGCCTTGAGCACTGAAGCTTTCTTT.